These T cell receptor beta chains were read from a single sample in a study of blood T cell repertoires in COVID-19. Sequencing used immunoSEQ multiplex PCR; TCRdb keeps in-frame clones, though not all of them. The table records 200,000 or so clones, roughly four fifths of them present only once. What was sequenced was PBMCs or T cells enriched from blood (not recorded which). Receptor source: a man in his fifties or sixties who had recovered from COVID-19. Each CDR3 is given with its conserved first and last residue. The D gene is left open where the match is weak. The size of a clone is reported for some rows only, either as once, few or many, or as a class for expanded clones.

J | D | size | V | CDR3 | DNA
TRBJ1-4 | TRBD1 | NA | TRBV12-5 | CASGLVLLQGATNEKLFF | TGTGCTAGTGGTTTGGTATTGTTGCAGGGGGCAACTAATGAAAAACTGTTTTTT
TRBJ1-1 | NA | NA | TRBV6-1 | CASSEGKVNYRVDTEAFF | TGTGCCAGCAGTGAAGGAAAGGTGAATTACAGGGTGGACACTGAAGCTTTCTTT
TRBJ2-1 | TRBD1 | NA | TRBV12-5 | CASGGGQGADEQFF | TGTGCTAGTGGTGGGGGACAGGGGGCGGATGAGCAGTTCTTC
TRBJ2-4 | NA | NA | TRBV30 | CAWSVGGGGKNIQYF | TGTGCCTGGAGTGTAGGGGGGGGCGGCAAAAACATTCAGTACTTC
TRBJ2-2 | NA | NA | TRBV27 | CASSLRVVQEYTGELFF | TGTGCCAGCAGTTTAAGAGTAGTACAGGAATACACCGGGGAGCTGTTTTTT
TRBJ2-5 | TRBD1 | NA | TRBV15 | CATSSGDRGQETQYF | TGTGCCACCAGCAGCGGAGACAGGGGCCAAGAGACCCAGTACTTC
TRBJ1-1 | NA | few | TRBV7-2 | CASSSDKESTEAFF | TGTGCCAGCAGCTCTGATAAGGAGAGTACCGAAGCTTTCTTT
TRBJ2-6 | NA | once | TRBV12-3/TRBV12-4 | CAWSRSGANVLTF | TGTGCCTGGAGTAGATCTGGGGCCAACGTCCTGACTTTC
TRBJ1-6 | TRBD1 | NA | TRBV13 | CASSQGQGYNSPLHF | TGTGCCAGCAGCCAGGGACAGGGTTATAATTCACCCCTCCACTTT
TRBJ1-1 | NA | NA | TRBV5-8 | CASSSTWRIMNTEAFF | TGTGCCAGCAGCTCCACGTGGAGAATAATGAACACTGAAGCTTTCTTT
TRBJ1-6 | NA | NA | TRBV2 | CASSENTGRGSPLHF | TGTGCCAGCAGTGAAAACACCGGGAGGGGGTCACCCCTCCACTTT
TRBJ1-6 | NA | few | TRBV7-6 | CASSSRLMGDNSPLHF | TGTGCCAGCAGCTCCCGACTAATGGGTGATAATTCACCCCTCCACTTT
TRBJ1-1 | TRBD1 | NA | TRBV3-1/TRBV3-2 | CASSQRQGAWTEAFF | TGTGCCAGCAGCCAACGACAGGGGGCTTGGACTGAAGCTTTCTTT
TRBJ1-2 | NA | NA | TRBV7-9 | CASSKDSYGYTF | TGTGCCAGCAGCAAGGACAGCTATGGCTACACCTTC
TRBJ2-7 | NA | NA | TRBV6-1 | CASSEMAIGAYEQYF | TGTGCCAGCAGTGAGATGGCGATAGGGGCCTACGAGCAGTACTTC
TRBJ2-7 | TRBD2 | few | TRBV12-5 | CASGLAGAGYEQYF | TGTGCTAGTGGTTTGGCTGGAGCGGGGTACGAGCAGTACTTC
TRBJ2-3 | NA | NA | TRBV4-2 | CASSQVIGRRTQYF | TGTGCCAGCAGCCAAGTGATTGGGAGACGCACGCAGTATTTT
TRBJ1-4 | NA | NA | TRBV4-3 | CASSQEGGGGEKLFF | TGCGCCAGCAGCCAAGAGGGGGGGGGCGGAGAAAAACTGTTTTTT
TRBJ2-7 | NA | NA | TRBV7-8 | CASSFQESSYEQYF | TGTGCCAGCAGCTTCCAGGAAAGCTCCTACGAGCAGTACTTC
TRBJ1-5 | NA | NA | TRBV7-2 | CASSLEAGAQPQHF | TGTGCCAGCAGCTTAGAGGCAGGGGCCCAGCCCCAGCATTTT
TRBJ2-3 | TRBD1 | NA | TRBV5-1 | CASSPKDRDTDTQYF | TGCGCCAGCAGCCCGAAGGACAGGGACACAGATACGCAGTATTTT
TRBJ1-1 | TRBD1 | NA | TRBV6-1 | CASSEIGTANTEAFF | TGTGCCAGCAGTGAAATCGGGACAGCGAACACTGAAGCTTTCTTT
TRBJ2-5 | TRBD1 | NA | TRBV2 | CASSGRTGEETQYF | TGTGCCAGCAGTGGCCGGACAGGGGAAGAGACCCAGTACTTC
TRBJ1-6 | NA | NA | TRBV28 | CASVQGANNSPLHF | TGTGCCAGCGTTCAGGGTGCCAATAATTCACCCCTCCACTTT
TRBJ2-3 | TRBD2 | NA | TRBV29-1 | CSVEGLAGSSDTQYF | TGCAGCGTTGAAGGGTTAGCGGGGAGCTCAGATACGCAGTATTTT
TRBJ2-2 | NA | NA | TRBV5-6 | CASSTGLMNTGELFF | TGTGCCAGCAGCACGGGACTTATGAACACCGGGGAGCTGTTTTTT
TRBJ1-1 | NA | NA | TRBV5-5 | CASSPGTTNTEAFF | TGTGCCAGCAGCCCGGGGACAACAAACACTGAAGCTTTCTTT
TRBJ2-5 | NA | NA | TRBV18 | CASSPQRAKETQYF | TGTGCCAGCTCACCACAGCGAGCTAAAGAGACCCAGTACTTC
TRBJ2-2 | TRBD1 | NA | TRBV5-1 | CASSEITQGTGELFF | TGCGCCAGCAGCGAAATCACACAGGGGACCGGGGAGCTGTTTTTT
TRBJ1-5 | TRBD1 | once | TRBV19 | CASSKEQGRQNQPQHF | TGTGCCAGTAGTAAAGAACAGGGGCGGCAAAATCAGCCCCAGCATTTT